These T cell receptor beta chains were read from a single sample in a study of shared clonotypes between healthy human individuals. Some clones are missing from TCRdb's copy, which holds only in-frame ones; the method was immunoSEQ multiplex PCR. The sample holds about 1.9 million clones, 85% to 95% seen once. Sample: naive CD8+ T cells from PBMCs. Receptors originate from a man aged 18 to 30 in good health. Some clones in this sample may be carry-over from other donors' samples. Both conserved end residues are part of each CDR3. D genes are given only for firm matches. Where a row states a size, it is once, few, many or the class of an expanded clone; other rows omit it.

abundance | j_gene | d_gene | v_gene | CDR3nt | CDR3aa
- | TRBJ2-7 | - | TRBV7-9 | TGTGCCAGCAGCCAGGGACACCCTTACGAGCAGTACTTC | CASSQGHPYEQYF
- | TRBJ2-1 | - | TRBV7-3 | TGTGCCAGCAGCTTAGGCTACAATGAGCAGTTCTTC | CASSLGYNEQFF
- | TRBJ1-1 | TRBD1 | TRBV7-8 | TGTGCCAGCAGCTTACGGGACAGCTACACTGAAGCTTTCTTT | CASSLRDSYTEAFF
- | TRBJ2-2 | - | TRBV28 | TGTGCCAGCAGTCCTAGACTGAACACCGGGGAGCTGTTTTTT | CASSPRLNTGELFF
- | TRBJ2-7 | - | TRBV27 | TGTGCCAGCAGTTTCGGGGCAGCCTCATCCTACGAGCAGTACTTC | CASSFGAASSYEQYF
- | TRBJ2-7 | - | TRBV15 | TGTGCCACCAGCAGAGCGGGGGCCTCGGGCCACGAGCAGTACTTC | CATSRAGASGHEQYF
- | TRBJ1-1 | - | TRBV7-7 | TGTGCCAGCAGCTTAATCGGACCGCCCTCTACATTGAACACTGAAGCTTTCTTT | CASSLIGPPSTLNTEAFF
- | TRBJ1-6 | - | TRBV27 | TGTGCCAGCAGTGAACACCAGACGGAGGTCCGCGGGTCACCCCTCCACTTT | CASSEHQTEVRGSPLHF
- | TRBJ2-1 | - | TRBV9 | TGTGCCAGCAGCGGGGGGTCCCGGGATGAGCAGTTCTTC | CASSGGSRDEQFF
- | TRBJ1-3 | - | TRBV5-6 | TGTGCCAGCAGCTTGGTCCCAGGAATCTCTGGAAACACCATATATTTT | CASSLVPGISGNTIYF
- | TRBJ2-2 | - | TRBV28 | TGTGCCAGCAGTTTGGTAAGGATCACGAACACCGGGGAGCTGTTTTTT | CASSLVRITNTGELFF
- | TRBJ1-5 | - | TRBV19 | TGTGCCAGTAGTCGGCAGGGAGGGCGCAATCAGCCCCAGCATTTT | CASSRQGGRNQPQHF
- | TRBJ2-1 | TRBD2 | TRBV10-2 | TGCGCCAGCACTATAGCGGGAGGGCCCAACAATGAGCAGTTCTTC | CASTIAGGPNNEQFF
- | TRBJ2-7 | - | TRBV30 | TGTGCCTGGAGTGTCGGTCCAGACGAGCAGTACTTC | CAWSVGPDEQYF
- | TRBJ2-3 | - | TRBV19 | TGTGCCAGTAGTGTGGAGGGTGCGGGCGTAGTGGATACGCAGTATTTT | CASSVEGAGVVDTQYF
once | TRBJ1-2 | - | TRBV28 | TGTGCCAGCAGTCAGAAAACAGGGATCTATGGCTACACCTTC | CASSQKTGIYGYTF